A single sample is the source of the 2 T cell receptor beta chains below, sequenced in a study of blood T cell repertoires in COVID-19 (dated by TCRdb to the early 2020s). Library generation was performed with the immunoSEQ multiplex PCR assay. Held by TCRdb, this immuneACCESS table contains in-frame sequences only and omits some clones. Under half of the omission traces to an unresolved V gene where checked; the cause of the rest is unknown. For this sample there are roughly 220,000 clones; nearly 90% appear just once. Of the sample, about 14% falls within the top ten clones. Source material: PBMCs or T cells enriched from blood (not recorded which). These receptors originate from a young man who had been exposed to COVID-19.

This clone has just one count. The chain has TRBV7-9 and TRBJ2-3, with 10 bases fitting TRBD2. Germline V CDR1 and CDR2: SEHNR, FQNEAQ (reference sequence). Trimming at V came to 5 bases and at J to 3 bases, leaving 11 bases not matched to a gene. CDR3 length equals 17 residues. CDR3 in amino acids: CASSRTQAGGVTDTQYF. The CDR3 DNA follows: TGTGCCAGCAGCCGCACACAAGCGGGGGGGGTGACAGATACGCAGTATTTT.

This sequence joins TRBV29-1 and TRBJ2-1; possible D gene TRBD1, 6 bases. Germline assignment: CDR1 SQVTM and CDR2 ANQGSEA. The CDR3 runs to 13 residues. V gave up 7 bases and J gave up 3 bases, with 13 bases separating them. This chain's CDR3 is CSALYRDYNEQFF. Here the CDR3 DNA reads TGCAGCGCATTATACAGGGACTACAATGAGCAGTTCTTC.